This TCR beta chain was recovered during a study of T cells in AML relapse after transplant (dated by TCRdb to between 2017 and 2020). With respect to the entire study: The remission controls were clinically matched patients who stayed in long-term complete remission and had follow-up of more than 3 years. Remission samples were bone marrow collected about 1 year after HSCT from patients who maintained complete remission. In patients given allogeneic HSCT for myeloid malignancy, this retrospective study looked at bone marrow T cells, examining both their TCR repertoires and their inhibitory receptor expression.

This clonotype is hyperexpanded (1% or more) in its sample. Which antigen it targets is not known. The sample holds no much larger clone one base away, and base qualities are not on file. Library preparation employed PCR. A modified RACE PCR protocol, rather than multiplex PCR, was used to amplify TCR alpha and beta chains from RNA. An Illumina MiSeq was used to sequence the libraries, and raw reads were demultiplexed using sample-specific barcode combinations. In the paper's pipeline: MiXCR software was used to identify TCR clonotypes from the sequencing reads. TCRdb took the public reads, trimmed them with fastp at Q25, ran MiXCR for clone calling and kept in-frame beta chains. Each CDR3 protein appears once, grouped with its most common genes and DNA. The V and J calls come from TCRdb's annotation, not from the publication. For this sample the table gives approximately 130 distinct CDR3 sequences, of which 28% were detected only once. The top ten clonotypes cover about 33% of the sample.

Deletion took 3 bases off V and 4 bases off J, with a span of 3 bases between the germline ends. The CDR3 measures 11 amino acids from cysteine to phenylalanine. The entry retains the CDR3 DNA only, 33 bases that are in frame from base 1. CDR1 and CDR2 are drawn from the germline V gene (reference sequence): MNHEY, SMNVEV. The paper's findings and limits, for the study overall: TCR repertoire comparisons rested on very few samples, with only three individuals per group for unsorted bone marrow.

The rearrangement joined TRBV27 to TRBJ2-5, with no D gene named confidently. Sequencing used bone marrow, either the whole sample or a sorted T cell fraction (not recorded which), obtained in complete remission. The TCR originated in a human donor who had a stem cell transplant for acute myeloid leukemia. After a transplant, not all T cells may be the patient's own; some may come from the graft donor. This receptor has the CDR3 CASSLGETQYF. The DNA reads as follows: TGTGCCAGCAGTTTGGGAGAGACCCAGTACTTC.